The sequence of this T cell receptor (beta chain) was determined in a study of blood T cell repertoires in COVID-19 (TCRdb year 2020). At the level of the whole study: The collaborator samples originated in the United States, Italy and Spain and spanned the acute and convalescent phases of COVID-19. The dataset comprised deeply sampled blood TCRbeta repertoires from subjects exposed to, actively infected with, or recovered from COVID-19. The prospective study material was composed of cDNA or gDNA derived from T cells, B-cell-depleted T cells, or PBMCs. Samples came from the ongoing ImmuneRACE study (first 160 participants) plus 1,254 subjects from 6 global collaborators. The repertoires were made available in a free public database intended to serve as a resource for research on the immune response to SARS-CoV-2. Sample metadata almost always included a de-identified subject ID, COVID-19 status, age in years and sex. Where available, HLA class I and class II types were obtained from metadata supplied by the sample provider rather than from assay-based typing. General findings and caveats noted by the study authors: The amount of clinical and demographic metadata varied by source and participant and was provided uncurated.

Concerning this clone itself: No antigen is known for it. No qualities accompany the bases; no much larger clone lies one base away.

Collaborating institutions collected whole blood in K2EDTA tubes following their own protocols. For TCRbeta analysis, collaborator samples were shipped as frozen whole blood, as isolated PBMCs, or as DNA extracted from either sample type. TCRbeta CDR3 regions were amplified from genomic DNA by means of the immunoSEQ Assay, a bias-controlled multiplex PCR. The authors processed their data as follows. Within the assay, amplification of reference gene primers was used to estimate how many nucleated cells each sample contained. Sequence reads were collapsed and filtered to measure the absolute abundance of every unique TCRbeta CDR3 rearrangement. Productive Simpson clonality was computed per sample as the square root of Simpson's diversity index over productive rearrangements. Held by TCRdb, this immuneACCESS table contains in-frame sequences only and omits some clones. Under half of the omission traces to an unresolved V gene where checked; the cause of the rest is unknown. The V and J calls and the clone size are those of that table, but D and trimming were determined from the DNA. Within this sample are some 30,000 clones, with about 91% of them counted one time only. The ten largest clones represent around 5.2% of the sample.

Spanning cysteine to phenylalanine, the CDR3 consists of 13 amino acids. Only CDR3 DNA is held: 39 bases, read in frame from base 1. From a lookup of the germline V gene, CDR1 and CDR2 are MNHEY and SVGAGI. Trimming removed 5 bases from V and 4 bases from J; the gene matches leave 3 bases unexplained. The sequenced sample consisted of peripheral blood. This chain is built from TRBV6-5 and TRBJ2-3, with 7 bases matching TRBD1. The TCR originated in a woman in her sixties or seventies with active COVID-19. Here is the DNA: TGTGCCAGCAGTCGACAGGGACCAGATACGCAGTATTTT. Its protein reads: CASSRQGPDTQYF.